This passage covers 26 T cell receptor beta chains from one sample sequenced in a study of T-cell memory formation after mild COVID-19. TCRdb recomputed calls from the 5' RACE reads with MiXCR, one row per CDR3 protein. The profile covers about 130,000 distinct CDR3 sequences, with 5% to 6.5% appearing a single time and roughly 2% taken by the ten largest. The sequenced sample consisted of PBMCs or a T cell subset sorted from them (not recorded which). The source is an adult woman who had mild COVID-19 (a few samples of this study predate the infection). Cell type and time point are not known.

This clonotype was detected a few times. The rearrangement links TRBV4-3 to TRBJ2-1, with 10 bases identical to TRBD2. The V gene end was trimmed by 0 bases and the J gene end by 0 bases; junction bases not matched to a gene: 2. CDR1 is LGHNA, CDR2 YSLEER, per germline. This CDR3 comprises 17 residues. CDR3 protein: CASSQDPSGSSYNEQFF. CDR3 nucleotide sequence: TGCGCCAGCAGCCAAGATCCTAGCGGGAGCTCCTACAATGAGCAGTTCTTC.

This clonotype was observed many times. The chain joins TRBV5-1 to TRBJ2-7; possibly TRBD1 for D (6 bases). The CDR3 is 15 amino acids. Trimming removed 0 bases at V and 2 bases at J, with 12 bases between. The germline CDR1 and CDR2 sequences are SGHRS and YFSETQ. CDR3 sequence: CASSLVTGNPYEQYF. The CDR3 region has the DNA TGCGCCAGCAGCTTGGTTACAGGGAACCCCTACGAGCAGTACTTC.

The gene calls are TRBV29-1 and TRBJ2-1, with unresolved D. Germline lookup yields CDR1 SQVTM and CDR2 ANQGSEA. CDR3 size: 13 residues. The V end lost 1 base, the J end lost 12 bases, and 16 bases lay between the germline ends. The CDR3 DNA reads as TGCAGCGTTGAAGGGGAACTCTCCGGGCGGCAGTTCTTC. This encodes CSVEGELSGRQFF.

Many counts were recorded for this clonotype. The chain's CDR3 is CASSEGGSREQYF. The CDR3 region has the DNA TGTGCCAGCAGCGAGGGGGGGTCCCGCGAGCAGTACTTC. The rearrangement links TRBV7-7 to TRBJ2-7, with D perhaps TRBD2 (7 bases). The germline V and J ends were trimmed by 5 bases and 6 bases, with 14 bases remaining between them. CDR3 length equals 13 residues. Germline V lookup: CDR1 SSHAT, CDR2 FNYEAQ (reference sequence).

This clonotype was observed at least ten times. The gene calls are TRBV6-4 and TRBJ2-3; unclear D gene. Germline V gene data show CDR1 as MRHNA and CDR2 as SNTAGT. V lost 3 bases and J 3 bases, leaving 13 bases between the germline ends. CDR3 length equals 15 residues. CDR3 sequence reads: CASSEQGHATDTQYF. The CDR3 coding sequence is TGTGCCAGCAGTGAGCAAGGGCATGCGACAGATACGCAGTATTTT.

J is TRBJ2-2 and V is TRBV12-5; 8 bases line up with TRBD2. CDR3 length: 16 residues. J lost 5 bases, V lost 0 bases, and 5 bases had no gene match. In germline, CDR1 is LGHNT, CDR2 FRNRAP. CDR3 in DNA: TGTGCTAGTGGTTTGGTAATGGCGGGAGGTACCGGGGAGCTGTTTTTT. This sequence encodes CASGLVMAGGTGELFF.

The chain recombines TRBV6-6 with TRBJ2-1, with 9 positions matching TRBD2. This CDR3 contains 14 residues. V shed 5 bases, J shed 9 bases, and the junction held 8 bases outside the gene matches. Looked up from germline, CDR1 is MNHNY and CDR2 is SVGAGI (reference sequence). The CDR3 bases are TGTGCCAGCAGTACGGAGCTAGCGGGGTTTGAGCAGTTCTTC. Translated: CASSTELAGFEQFF.

The gene calls are TRBV29-1 and TRBJ2-7; 14 bases match TRBD2. CDR1 SQVTM and CDR2 ANQGSEA come from the germline V gene. V was clipped by 0 bases and J by 7 bases; unmatched bases: 5. The CDR3 length is 15 residues. The CDR3 is CSVEEGLAGVKEQYF. CDR3 bases: TGCAGCGTTGAAGAGGGACTAGCGGGAGTTAAAGAGCAGTACTTC.

This clonotype was found a few times. This chain connects TRBV24-1 to TRBJ2-1; perhaps TRBD2 as D (6 bases). The germline V gene encodes CDR1 KGHDR and CDR2 SFDVKD. The CDR3 sequence is 15 residues long. The V gene lost 0 bases and the J gene lost 3 bases, with 8 bases spanning the gap. The CDR3: CATSDLSGVYNEQFF. The CDR3 region has the DNA TGTGCCACCAGTGATTTGTCGGGAGTCTACAATGAGCAGTTCTTC.

The chain links TRBV6-1 to TRBJ1-6; TRBD1 matches 8 bases. With V trimmed by 4 bases and J by 3 bases, 2 bases remained unmatched. Germline CDR1 is MNHNS and CDR2 is SASEGT. The CDR3 totals 15 residues. CDR3 residues: CASSGTGSYNSPLHF. CDR3 DNA sequence: TGTGCCAGCAGTGGGACAGGGAGCTATAATTCACCCCTCCACTTT.

This clonotype was counted between two and nine times. This chain uses TRBV6-2 or TRBV6-3 with TRBJ1-2; D is ambiguous. Germline V gives CDR1 MNHEY, CDR2 SVGEGT. This CDR3 is built from 12 residues. With 6 bases removed from V and 7 bases from J, the gap between germline ends came to 12 bases. The CDR3 loop reads CASSPSGGGYTF. As DNA, the CDR3 is TGTGCCAGCAGCCCTTCGGGCGGTGGCTACACCTTC.

This clonotype was seen at least ten times. V gene TRBV7-2 combines with J gene TRBJ1-5, with D uncertain. CDR1 and CDR2 (germline): SGHTA, FQGNSA. This CDR3 spans 13 amino acids. The V gene lost 6 bases and the J gene lost 0 bases, with 6 bases spanning the gap. CDR3 nucleotides: TGTGCCAGCAGTCCAGATAGCAATCAGCCCCAGCATTTT. It encodes CASSPDSNQPQHF.

This clonotype was seen a few times. The chain uses TRBV3-1 and TRBJ2-5, with D tentatively TRBD2 (6 bases). The CDR3 is 14 amino acids. In germline, CDR1 is LGHDT, CDR2 YNNKEL (reference sequence). Trimming removed 4 bases at V and 4 bases at J, with 13 bases between. In nucleotides, the CDR3 is TGTGCCAGCAGCCCGCGACTAGTACGAGAGACCCAGTACTTC. It is translated as CASSPRLVRETQYF.

This clonotype was observed many times. V gene TRBV7-2 combines with J gene TRBJ2-2; 12 bases match TRBD2. CDR1 and CDR2 from the germline V gene are SGHTA and FQGNSA. This CDR3 is 18 amino acids long. V shed 5 bases, J shed 5 bases, and the junction held 12 bases outside the gene matches. The CDR3 DNA is TGTGCCAGCAGCACTTTTAGGAGACTAGCGGGAGAGACCGGGGAGCTGTTTTTT. Protein: CASSTFRRLAGETGELFF.

This clonotype appeared many times. The V gene is TRBV4-1, the J gene TRBJ2-5; 8 bases fit TRBD2. This CDR3 region has 17 residues. Germline lookup yields CDR1 MGHRA and CDR2 YSYEKL. V shed 0 bases, J shed 2 bases, and the junction held 8 bases outside the gene matches. This CDR3 is CASSQDSLSSGQETQYF. DNA of the CDR3: TGCGCCAGCAGCCAAGATTCGTTGTCTAGCGGGCAAGAGACCCAGTACTTC.

V and J are TRBV5-5 and TRBJ2-3; 7 positions match TRBD1. The germline V gene has CDR1 SGHKS and CDR2 YYEKEE (reference sequence). V trimming: 2 bases; J trimming: 3 bases; junction bases outside the gene matches: 6. The length of the CDR3 is 15 residues. The CDR3 protein is CASSLQGFGTDTQYF. The CDR3 coding sequence is TGTGCCAGCAGCTTACAGGGGTTTGGGACAGATACGCAGTATTTT.

The chain has TRBV24-1 and TRBJ2-7; 9 nucleotides align to TRBD1. Trimming cost V 2 bases and J 2 bases; bases outside gene matches: 3. In germline, CDR1 is KGHDR, CDR2 SFDVKD. This CDR3 spans 15 amino acids. The CDR3 bases are TGTGCCACCAGTGATTGGGGGACAGGGCCCTACGAGCAGTACTTC. It codes for CATSDWGTGPYEQYF.

This clonotype has just a few counts. J is TRBJ2-2 and V is TRBV12-3 or TRBV12-4, with 7 bases lining up with TRBD2. V trimming: 7 bases; J trimming: 1 base; junction bases outside the gene matches: 3. This CDR3 contains 14 residues. In DNA form, the CDR3 reads TGTGCCAGCACCAGGACTAGGAACACCGGGGAGCTGTTTTTT. Protein: CASTRTRNTGELFF.

At least ten counts were recorded for this clonotype. The V gene is TRBV5-6, the J gene TRBJ2-1; tentative D call: TRBD2 (7 bases). Germline V gene lookup returns CDR1 SGHDT and CDR2 YYEEEE. The length of the CDR3 is 13 residues. V lost 0 bases and J lost 13, with 14 bases in between. The CDR3 here is CASSLGRAGAQFF. The CDR3 region has the DNA TGTGCCAGCAGCTTGGGGAGGGCGGGGGCCCAGTTCTTC. Combining the CDR3 with reference TRBV5-6 and TRBJ2-1 gives the whole variable domain DAGVTQSPTHLIKTRGQQVTLRCSPKSGHDTVSWYQQALGQGPQFIFQYYEEEERQRGNFPDRFSGHQFPNYSSELNVNALLLGDSALYLCASSLGRAGAQFFGPGTRLTVL.

The table lists this clonotype with a few counts. The chain carries TRBV5-6 and TRBJ2-3, with unresolved D. CDR3 length equals 13 residues. Germline V gives CDR1 SGHDT, CDR2 YYEEEE. V was trimmed by 0 bases and J by 4 bases, leaving 6 bases between them. CDR3 sequence: CASSLVGADTQYF. CDR3 bases: TGTGCCAGCAGCTTGGTCGGAGCAGATACGCAGTATTTT.

This clonotype was counted ten times or more. This chain connects TRBV7-3 to TRBJ2-7; TRBD2 aligns across 7 bases. Germline CDR1 and CDR2: SGHTA and FQGTGA. The V gene end was trimmed by 6 bases and the J gene end by 2 bases; junction bases not matched to a gene: 10. CDR3 length: 15 amino acids. Here the CDR3 reads CASSRGGGFTYEQYF. For the CDR3, the DNA is TGTGCCAGCAGTCGCGGCGGGGGTTTTACCTACGAGCAGTACTTC.

This sequence joins TRBV6-4 and TRBJ2-1; 8 positions match TRBD1. The CDR3 is 15 residues long. V lost 5 bases and J lost 0; bases outside the gene matches: 3. Germline V lookup: CDR1 MRHNA, CDR2 SNTAGT. This chain's CDR3 is CASSRTGSSYNEQFF. The CDR3 DNA reads TGTGCCAGCAGTCGGACAGGGAGCTCCTACAATGAGCAGTTCTTC.

The chain combines TRBV7-9 with TRBJ2-1; TRBD2 might be the D (7 bases). V was shortened by 4 bases and J by 0 bases, with 16 bases between the two germline ends. The germline CDR1 and CDR2 sequences are SEHNR and FQNEAQ (reference sequence). This CDR3 is 17 amino acids long. For the CDR3, the DNA is TGTGCCAGCAGCTCTGGCGGGGCGGGGGCCTCCTACAATGAGCAGTTCTTC. It yields the protein CASSSGGAGASYNEQFF.

The chain recombines TRBV6-6 with TRBJ2-3; weak D call: TRBD1 (6 bases). The CDR3 consists of 13 residues. V was cut by 8 bases and J by 4 bases, with 13 bases left in between. The germline gives CDR1 MNHNY, CDR2 SVGAGI (reference sequence). The CDR3 loop is CASGQGMPDTQYF. CDR3 in DNA: TGTGCCAGCGGTCAGGGGATGCCAGATACGCAGTATTTT.

This clonotype was seen ten or more times. Here the CDR3 reads CSARDLSLLAKNIQYF. For the CDR3, the DNA is TGCAGTGCTAGAGATCTTTCTCTCCTAGCCAAAAACATTCAGTACTTC. This chain connects TRBV20-1 to TRBJ2-4; no reliable D call. The CDR3 contains 16 residues. CDR1 is DFQATT and CDR2 is SNEGSKA in the germline V gene (reference sequence). V shed 0 bases and J shed 0 bases, with 12 bases lying between them.

This chain uses TRBV10-3 with TRBJ2-1; D not certain. Trimming removed 7 bases at V and 10 bases at J, with 20 bases between. This CDR3 has 14 amino acids. The germline gives CDR1 ENHRY, CDR2 SYGVKD. The CDR3 sequence is CAITEGPHSREQFF. CDR3 nucleotides: TGTGCCATCACCGAAGGGCCGCACTCCCGGGAGCAGTTCTTC.